This section outlines one T cell receptor beta chain sequence together with its context. Antigen unknown. The sample comes from a study of OX40 agonist ivuxolimab in advanced cancers. The wider study: An anti-OX40 (CD134) antibody with agonistic activity, ivuxolimab, was administered to patients. Study-level results: On average, CD8+ T cells had more expanded clones than CD4+. Low levels of normalized T-cell clonal expansion also appeared in some nonresponders. In the 0.1 to 3.0 mg/kg range, CD4+ and CD8+ blood T cells had expanded clonally by week 6.

Clones were sequenced by immunoSEQ multiplex PCR, and TCRdb holds only the in-frame ones, with some missing. Here the sample spans tens of thousands of clones, about 94% being singletons. Looked up from germline, CDR1 is MNHEY and CDR2 is SMNVEV (reference sequence). V dropped 5 bases and J dropped 2 bases, with 17 bases sitting between them. The CDR3 is 16 residues long. This receptor was identified in an adult with an advanced solid tumor such as melanoma, head and neck, liver or kidney cancer. The source was CD4+ or CD8+ T cells sorted from blood, collected in a trial of the OX40 agonist ivuxolimab. This rearrangement joins TRBV27 to TRBJ2-3; D gene unclear. The DNA of the CDR3 is TGTGCCAGCAGTAATTATCTAGGGTCTTACACAGATACGCAGTATTTT. Encoded protein: CASSNYLGSYTDTQYF.